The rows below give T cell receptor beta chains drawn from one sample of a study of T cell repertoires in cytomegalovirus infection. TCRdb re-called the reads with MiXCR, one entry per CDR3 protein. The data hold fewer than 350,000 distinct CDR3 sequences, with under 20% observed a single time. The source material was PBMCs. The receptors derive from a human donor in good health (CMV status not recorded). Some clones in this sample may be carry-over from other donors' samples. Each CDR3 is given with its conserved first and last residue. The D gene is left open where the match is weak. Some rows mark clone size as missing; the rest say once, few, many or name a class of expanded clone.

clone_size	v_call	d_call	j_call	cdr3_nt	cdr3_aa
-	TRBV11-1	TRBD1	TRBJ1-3	TGTGCCAGCAGCTTACGACAGGGGACTGGAAACACCATATATTTT	CASSLRQGTGNTIYF
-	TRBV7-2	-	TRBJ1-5	TGTGCCAGCAGCTTAGCGCGGGGGATGAATCAGCCCCAGCATTTT	CASSLARGMNQPQHF
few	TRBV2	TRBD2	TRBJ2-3	TGTGCCAGCAGTGATCCCGCGGGGGGGCTCACAGATACGCAGTATTTT	CASSDPAGGLTDTQYF
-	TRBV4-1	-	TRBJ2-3	TGCGCCAGCAGCCAAGATCCGGGAGATACGCAGTATTTT	CASSQDPGDTQYF
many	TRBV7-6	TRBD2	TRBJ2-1	TGTGCCAGCAGCCGGAGACTAGCGGGGGTCAGTTACAATGAGCAGTTCTTC	CASSRRLAGVSYNEQFF
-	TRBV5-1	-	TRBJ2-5	TGCGCCAGCAGCTTCGGGCCCTGCCAAGAGACCCAGTACTTC	CASSFGPCQETQYF
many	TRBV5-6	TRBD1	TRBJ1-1	TGTGCCAGCAGCACAACAGGGGACCTGAACACTGAAGCTTTCTTT	CASSTTGDLNTEAFF
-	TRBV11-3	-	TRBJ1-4	TGTGCCAGCAGCGCAAACCTCAGGGGCGGTAATGAAAAACTGTTTTTT	CASSANLRGGNEKLFF
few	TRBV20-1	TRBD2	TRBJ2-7	TGCAGTGCTAGCTTAGCGGGGGGCGCATACGAGCAGTACTTC	CSASLAGGAYEQYF
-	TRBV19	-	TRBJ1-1	TGTGCCAGTAGTATGAGCGAGTGGGACACTGAAGCTTTCTTT	CASSMSEWDTEAFF
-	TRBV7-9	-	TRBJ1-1	TGTGCCGCCCGGTGGGGGGGCGATGTGGCTTTCTTT	CAARWGGDVAFF
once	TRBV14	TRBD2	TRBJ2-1	TGTGTCAGCAGCCAAGGCTCGGGACTAGCGTACAATGAGCAGTTCTTC	CVSSQGSGLAYNEQFF
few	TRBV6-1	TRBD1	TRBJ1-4	TGTGCCAGCAGTTCGAGGGGGCTTTCGGCAGGGGATGAAAAACTGTTTTTT	CASSSRGLSAGDEKLFF
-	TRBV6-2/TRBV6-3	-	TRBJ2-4	TGTGCCAGCAGGCCGACAGGAATAGCCAAAAACATTCAGTACTTC	CASRPTGIAKNIQYF
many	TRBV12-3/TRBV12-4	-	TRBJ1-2	TGTGCCAGCAGAAAAGGGGGTTCGGGCTATGGCTACACCTTC	CASRKGGSGYGYTF
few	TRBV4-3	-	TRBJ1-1	TGCGCCAGCAGCGTGAGACTCGGGGAGACTGAAGCTTTCTTT	CASSVRLGETEAFF
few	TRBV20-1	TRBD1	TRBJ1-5	TGCAGTGCTAGATCCACCGGGACAGGGACCGGGCCCCAGCATTTT	CSARSTGTGTGPQHF
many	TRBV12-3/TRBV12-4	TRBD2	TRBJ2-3	TGTGCCAGCAGTTTACTCGGGGGGGCAACAGATACGCAGTATTTT	CASSLLGGATDTQYF